One and the same sample provided the 10 T cell receptor beta chains below, sequenced in a study of monozygotic twins with inflammatory bowel disease. One entry per CDR3 protein, without DNA, is what TCRdb gives after re-calling the 5' RACE reads. Reported are some 160,000 distinct CDR3 sequences; the ten largest clones contain around 7.2%. The specimen sequenced was blood. The receptors come from a human donor with ulcerative colitis or Crohn's disease, or a healthy co-twin of an affected twin (not recorded which).

The chain uses TRBV20-1 and TRBJ2-3; TCRdb indicates TRBD1, and absent DNA this call remains unverified. Per the germline V gene, CDR1 is DFQATT and CDR2 is SNEGSKA (reference sequence). CDR3 length equals 14 residues. The CDR3 reads CSVPGTYRGDTQYF.

V and J are TRBV7-2 and TRBJ1-2. Per germline, CDR1 SGHTA and CDR2 FQGNSA. This CDR3 has 14 residues. CDR3 loop: CASSFAGSEYGYTF.

This chain uses TRBV19 with TRBJ2-1; TCRdb calls TRBD2, which cannot be checked without DNA. Per germline, CDR1 LNHDA and CDR2 SQIVND (reference sequence). The CDR3 consists of 17 residues. The CDR3 region is CASSISGATASYNEQFF.

The chain uses TRBV5-1 and TRBJ2-7. This CDR3 is 14 amino acids long. CDR1 and CDR2 from the germline V gene are SGHRS and YFSETQ. CDR3 amino acids: CASSAQRSSYEQYF. Drawing the rest from reference TRBV5-1 and TRBJ2-7, the complete variable domain is KAGVTQTPRYLIKTRGQQVTLSCSPISGHRSVSWYQQTPGQGLQFLFEYFSETQRNKGNFPGRFSGRQFSNSRSEMNVSTLELGDSALYLCASSAQRSSYEQYFGPGTRLTVT.

The chain employs TRBV3-1 and TRBJ2-2; the D call from TCRdb, TRBD1, cannot be confirmed without DNA. The CDR3 consists of 16 residues. CDR1 is LGHDT, CDR2 YNNKEL, per germline (reference sequence). The CDR3 loop reads CASSQGAGANTGELFF.

This rearrangement joins TRBV27 to TRBJ1-5. The germline CDR1 and CDR2 sequences are MNHEY and SMNVEV (reference sequence). The CDR3 contains 13 residues. This CDR3 reads CASSFQFNQPQHF.

The chain has TRBV7-3 and TRBJ1-1. Germline V gives CDR1 SGHTA, CDR2 FQGTGA. The CDR3 has 15 amino acids. The CDR3 loop is CASSEAGALNTEAFF.

CDR3 residues: CASSQDIGSPQPQHF. The gene calls are TRBV3-1 and TRBJ1-5; without DNA, the TCRdb call of TRBD1 cannot be checked. Per germline, CDR1 LGHDT and CDR2 YNNKEL (reference sequence). This CDR3 contains 15 residues.

The V gene is TRBV12-3 or TRBV12-4, the J gene TRBJ1-5; the TRBD1 assignment by TCRdb is unverifiable without DNA. The CDR3 is 12 amino acids. Here the CDR3 reads CASSFPGGPQHF.

The chain employs TRBV20-1 and TRBJ2-1; TCRdb's assignment of TRBD2 cannot be checked, as there is no DNA. The CDR3 is 15 amino acids. Germline CDR1 and CDR2: DFQATT and SNEGSKA (reference sequence). The CDR3 protein is CSARVLAGVGNEQFF.